This T cell receptor beta chain derives from a study of T-cell reconstitution after alpha-beta-depleted transplantation in children (dated by TCRdb to between 2015 and 2016). Describing the broader study: The study quantitatively tracked T-cell immune reconstitution after TCRalphabeta/CD19-depleted allogeneic hematopoietic cell transplantation in children using TCR repertoire profiling.

From a lookup of the germline V gene, CDR1 and CDR2 are SGDLS and YYNGEE. From its cysteine to its phenylalanine, the CDR3 spans 15 amino acids. Kept here is only the CDR3 DNA, which spans 45 bases and is read in frame from base 1. V lost 4 bases and J lost 5 bases, and the count of bases not matched to a germline gene is 8. This specimen's treatment or condition label, interpreted: allogeneic hematopoietic cell transplantation with graft depleted of TCRalphabeta T cells and CD19 B cells. The children who served as transplant recipients had been given grafts of TCRalphabeta/CD19-depleted allogeneic hematopoietic cells. Libraries were prepared through PCR. TCRdb shows the sequencer as Illumina HiSeq 2500. Molecular barcoding was employed in the preparation of TCR libraries, with unique molecular identifiers being used to normalize TCRbeta repertoire quantification. TCRdb trimmed the raw reads at Q25, called clones with MiXCR and kept productive beta chains. Here each entry gathers all rows of one CDR3 protein and keeps the most common genes and DNA. The sample data list roughly 250,000 distinct CDR3 sequences, and roughly 8.2% of these were observed just once. Jointly, the top ten make up 6.3% of the sample.

Points the paper makes about the study in general: The apparently early recovery of alphabetaT-cell counts about two months after transplant reportedly depended on only several hundred rapidly expanded clones that came from non-depleted graft cells. The frequencies of hyperexpanded clones fell over the following months, and after one year, T-cell counts and TCRbeta diversity were mostly attributed to newly produced T cells. In some patients, high TCRbeta diversity at day 60 was attributed to recipient T cells and intrathymic progenitors that had survived conditioning.

This clonotype was counted many times. Its antigen remains undetermined. No quality values exist for individual bases; no much larger clone is one base distant. The sequenced sample was PBMCs, mostly from graft donor cells, obtained 180 days after TCRalphabeta/CD19-depleted stem cell transplant. This TCR was recovered from a male patient between 5 and 17 years old who had a stem cell transplant for acute lymphoblastic leukemia, so the T cells may come from the graft donor. The sequence is built from TRBV9 and TRBJ2-2; 7 junctional bases match TRBD1. The nucleotide sequence is TGTGCCAGCAGCCCCGCGACAGGGAGAACCGGGGAGCTGTTTTTT. It is translated as CASSPATGRTGELFF.